These 13 T cell receptor beta chains share one sample of origin, sequenced in a study of CXCR3-negative and CXCR3-positive naive CD8 T cells. Via 5' RACE with UMI labels, TRB cDNA libraries were prepared. With the 5' RACE reads reprocessed, TCRdb shows one record per CDR3 protein and no DNA. This sample's clone table lists around 81,000 distinct CDR3 sequences. The sequencing sample was made of naive CXCR3- CD8+ T cells from blood. Subset described: CD45RO-CCR7+CD27+CD95- naive CD8+ T cells lacking CXCR3 (TNR3-). These receptors all stem from a human donor in good health. Some clones in this sample may be carry-over from other donors' samples.

The chain's CDR3 is CSVDGRENTGELFF. The J gene is TRBJ2-2, the V gene TRBV29-1; with no DNA, the TCRdb D assignment of TRBD2 cannot be verified. CDR1 and CDR2 (germline): SQVTM, ANQGSEA. The length of the CDR3 is 14 residues.

The chain joins TRBV29-1 to TRBJ2-7; the D gene TCRdb calls, TRBD1, cannot be checked with no DNA. From germline, CDR1 is SQVTM and CDR2 ANQGSEA. This CDR3 is 15 amino acids long. The CDR3 spells CSVEGATTGPHEQYF.

V gene TRBV28 combines with J gene TRBJ2-7. This CDR3 has 14 residues. The germline V gene has CDR1 MDHEN and CDR2 SYDVKM. CDR3 sequence: CASSPNPTTYEQYF.

The chain is built from TRBV7-9 and TRBJ2-7. Germline V gene lookup returns CDR1 SEHNR and CDR2 FQNEAQ (reference sequence). There are 14 residues in the CDR3. The CDR3 loop reads CASSASMGSYEQYF.

This chain links TRBV30 with TRBJ2-1; TCRdb proposes TRBD1, but this gene call is untestable without DNA. Germline assignment: CDR1 GTSNPN and CDR2 SVGIG (reference sequence). This CDR3 region has 18 residues. The CDR3 protein is CAWRSGTPVGSSYNEQFF.

The chain is built from TRBV4-1 and TRBJ2-1; TCRdb calls TRBD2, which cannot be checked without DNA. The germline V gene has CDR1 MGHRA and CDR2 YSYEKL. This CDR3 has 15 residues. The CDR3 sequence: CASSQGPLAGVEQFF.

The CDR3 here is CASTGGGNQPQHF. This sequence joins TRBV2 and TRBJ1-5; the D call from TCRdb, TRBD1, cannot be confirmed without DNA. Germline-derived CDR1 and CDR2 are SNHLY and FYNNEI. This CDR3 comprises 13 residues.

The rearrangement links TRBV7-2 to TRBJ2-3; there is no DNA to check the TCRdb D call of TRBD1. This CDR3 contains 14 residues. The germline V gene encodes CDR1 SGHTA and CDR2 FQGNSA. The CDR3 sequence: CASSLLGGPDTQYF.

The chain recombines TRBV5-1 with TRBJ1-1. The CDR3 consists of 15 residues. Germline values: CDR1 SGHRS, CDR2 YFSETQ. CDR3 region: CASSLGWPTNTEAFF.

The chain employs TRBV11-2 and TRBJ2-7; checking the TCRdb D call of TRBD2 is not possible without DNA. The CDR3 is 15 amino acids. CDR1 is SGHAT and CDR2 is FQNNGV in the germline V gene. This chain's CDR3 is CASSSIAGSPYEQYF. Full variable domain (rest looked up from reference TRBV11-2 and TRBJ2-7): EAGVAQSPRYKIIEKRQSVAFWCNPISGHATLYWYQQILGQGPKLLIQFQNNGVVDDSQLPKDRFSAERLKGVDSTLKIQPAKLEDSAVYLCASSSIAGSPYEQYFGPGTRLTVT.

The chain has TRBV29-1 and TRBJ2-3; TCRdb names TRBD1, which stays unverified in the absence of DNA. Looked up from germline, CDR1 is SQVTM and CDR2 is ANQGSEA. The CDR3 is made up of 15 amino acids. CDR3 in amino acids: CSVGERGLGTDTQYF.

The V call is TRBV21-1, the J call TRBJ2-1; lacking DNA, the TRBD2 call made by TCRdb goes unchecked. TRBV21-1 constitutes a pseudogene. The CDR3 loop spans 16 amino acids. CDR3: CASSKEAGQTRNEQFF.

The chain joins TRBV19 to TRBJ2-1. Germline assignment: CDR1 LNHDA and CDR2 SQIVND (reference sequence). This CDR3 has 11 residues. This CDR3 is CASSMVNEQFF.